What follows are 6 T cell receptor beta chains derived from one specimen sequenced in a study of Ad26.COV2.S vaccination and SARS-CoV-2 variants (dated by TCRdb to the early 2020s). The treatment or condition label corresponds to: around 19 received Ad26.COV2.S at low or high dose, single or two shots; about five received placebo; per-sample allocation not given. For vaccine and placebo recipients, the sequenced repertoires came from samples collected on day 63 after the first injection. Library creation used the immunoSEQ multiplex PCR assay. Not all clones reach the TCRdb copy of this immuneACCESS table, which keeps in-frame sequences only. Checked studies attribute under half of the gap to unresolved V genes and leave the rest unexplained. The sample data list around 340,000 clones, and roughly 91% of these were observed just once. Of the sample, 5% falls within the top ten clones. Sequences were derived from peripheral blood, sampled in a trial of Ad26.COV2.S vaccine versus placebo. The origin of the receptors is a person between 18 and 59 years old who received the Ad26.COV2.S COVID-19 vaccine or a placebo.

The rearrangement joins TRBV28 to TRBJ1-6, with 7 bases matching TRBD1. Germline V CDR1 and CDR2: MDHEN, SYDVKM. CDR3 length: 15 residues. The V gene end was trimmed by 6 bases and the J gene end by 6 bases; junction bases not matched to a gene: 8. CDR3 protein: CASSPPGQLNSPLHF. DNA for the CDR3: TGTGCCAGCAGCCCCCCGGGACAGCTTAATTCACCCCTCCACTTT.

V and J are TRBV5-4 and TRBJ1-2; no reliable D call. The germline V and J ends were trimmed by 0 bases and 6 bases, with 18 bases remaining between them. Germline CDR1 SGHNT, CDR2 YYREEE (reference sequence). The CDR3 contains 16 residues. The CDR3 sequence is CASSLGDMGVMDGYTF. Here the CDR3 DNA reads TGTGCCAGCAGCTTGGGTGATATGGGAGTAATGGATGGCTACACCTTC.

The CDR3 DNA is TGTGCCAGCAGTTTACCTGGACAGGGAACAGATACGCAGTATTTT. It is translated as CASSLPGQGTDTQYF. This chain links TRBV28 with TRBJ2-3; 8 positions match TRBD1. Trimming cost V 2 bases and J 3 bases; bases outside gene matches: 4. This CDR3 region has 15 residues. Germline V gives CDR1 MDHEN, CDR2 SYDVKM.

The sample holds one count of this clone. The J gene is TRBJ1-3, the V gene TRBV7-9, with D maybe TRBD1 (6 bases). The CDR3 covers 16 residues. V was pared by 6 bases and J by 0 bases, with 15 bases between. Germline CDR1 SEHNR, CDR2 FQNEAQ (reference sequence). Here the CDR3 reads CASRDDYRDSGNTIYF. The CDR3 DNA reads TGTGCCAGCAGGGACGATTACAGGGACTCTGGAAACACCATATATTTT. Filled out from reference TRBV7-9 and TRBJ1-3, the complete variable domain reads DTGVSQNPRHKITKRGQNVTFRCDPISEHNRLYWYRQTLGQGPEFLTYFQNEAQLEKSRLLSDRFSAERPKGSFSTLEIQRTEQGDSAMYLCASRDDYRDSGNTIYFGEGSWLTVV.

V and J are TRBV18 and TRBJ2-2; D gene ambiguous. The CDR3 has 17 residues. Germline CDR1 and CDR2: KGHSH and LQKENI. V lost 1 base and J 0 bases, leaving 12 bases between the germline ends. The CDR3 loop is CASSPLADGSNTGELFF. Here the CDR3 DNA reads TGTGCCAGCTCACCACTTGCCGACGGATCGAACACCGGGGAGCTGTTTTTT.

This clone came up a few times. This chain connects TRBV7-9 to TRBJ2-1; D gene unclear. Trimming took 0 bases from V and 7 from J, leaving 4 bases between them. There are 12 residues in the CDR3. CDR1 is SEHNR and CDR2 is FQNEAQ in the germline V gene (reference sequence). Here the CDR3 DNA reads TGTGCCAGCAGCTTAGCAGTTAATGAGCAGTTCTTC. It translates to CASSLAVNEQFF.